A single T cell receptor (beta chain) is shown here with its context. The source of the sample is a study of CD8+ T cells in alopecia areata. Study context: Treatment ran 6 to 18 months, with 6 months of follow-up afterward.

Extraction and reverse transcription of RNA yielded cDNA as the sequencing template. Assay used: immunoSEQ multiplex PCR; TCRdb lists only in-frame clones, some missing. In the table there are about 200,000 clones, 60% to 70% of which are singletons. Documented treatment: oral pan-JAK inhibitor, 5-10 mg twice daily. Germline assignment: CDR1 SGHRS and CDR2 YFSETQ. J gave up 5 bases and V 0 bases, and 5 bases lay outside the gene matches. CDR3 length: 16 amino acids. Sample: CD4+ T cells sorted from blood, taken at week 4, from a patient treated with tofacitinib. V usage is TRBV5-1 and J usage is TRBJ1-6; 7 bases match TRBD1. This receptor was identified in a human donor with alopecia areata. For the CDR3, the DNA is TGCGCCAGCAGCTTGGTTAGGACAGGTGATAATTCACCCCTCCACTTT. Encoded protein: CASSLVRTGDNSPLHF.